The rows below give T cell receptor beta chains drawn from one sample of a study of blood T cell repertoires in COVID-19. The table came from immunoSEQ multiplex PCR; TCRdb's copy has only in-frame clones and leaves some out. The data hold approximately 130,000 clones, with roughly 80% observed a single time. Input material: peripheral blood. The receptors derive from a human donor in a cohort sampled during active COVID-19. The CDR3 runs from the conserved cysteine through the conserved F or W. Fields, in order: J gene, D gene, V gene, clone size, CDR3 DNA, CDR3 protein. The D gene is left open where the match is weak. The size entry is marked missing in some rows and otherwise reads once, few, many or a size class.

TRBJ1-1 - TRBV28 - TGTGCCAGCAGTTTCCGCGCGGGGAACACTGAAGCTTTCTTT CASSFRAGNTEAFF
TRBJ2-3 TRBD2 TRBV5-5 - TGTGCCAGCAGCTTGGGCCTAGGGAGGGCGCAGTATTTT CASSLGLGRAQYF
TRBJ1-1 TRBD1 TRBV3-1/TRBV3-2 - TGTGCCAGCAGCCAAGGGGACAGGGGGGAGGAAGCTTTCTTT CASSQGDRGEEAFF
TRBJ2-3 TRBD2 TRBV20-1 once TGCAGTGCTAGTTCTAGCGGGAGGGCCCTAGTGGAAACGCAGTATTTT CSASSSGRALVETQYF
TRBJ2-4 - TRBV5-6 - TGTGCCAGCAGCTCCCCCGAACTAGCCAAAAACATTCAGTACTTC CASSSPELAKNIQYF
TRBJ2-7 TRBD2 TRBV18 - TGTGCCAGCTCACCACCGGGAGGGCCCTACGAGCAGTACTTC CASSPPGGPYEQYF
TRBJ1-1 - TRBV12-3/TRBV12-4 - TGTGCCAGCAGTTCCACAGGGCGTTCAGAAGCTTTCTTT CASSSTGRSEAFF
TRBJ1-1 TRBD1 TRBV30 few TGTGCCTGGAGGGGGACAGCGAACACTGAAGCTTTCTTT CAWRGTANTEAFF
TRBJ1-4 - TRBV6-5 - TGTGCCAGCAGTTACTCGCGAAGCCTCTTGCGAGAAAAACTGTTTTTT CASSYSRSLLREKLFF
TRBJ1-5 - TRBV4-1 few TGCGCCAGCAGCGGCCACCGGGACACCGGTCAGCCCCAGCATTTT CASSGHRDTGQPQHF
TRBJ1-2 - TRBV2 - TGTGCCAGCAGCTTTACGGGGGGCGATGGCTACACCTTC CASSFTGGDGYTF
TRBJ2-7 - TRBV27 - TGTGCCAGCAGTTTATCAGGGGGACATAACTCCTACGAGCAGTACTTC CASSLSGGHNSYEQYF
TRBJ2-1 TRBD1 TRBV5-1 - TGCGCCAGCAGCTTGAGGGACAGGGGAGACAATGAGCAGTTCTTC CASSLRDRGDNEQFF
TRBJ1-5 TRBD1 TRBV5-1 once TGCGCCAGCAGCCCAGGACAGGGGATGACTCAGCCCCAGCATTTT CASSPGQGMTQPQHF